Below are 12 T cell receptor beta chains sequenced from a single sample in a study of blood T cell repertoires in COVID-19. Only in-frame clones appear in the TCRdb table, and some are missing; sequencing was by immunoSEQ multiplex PCR. The table lists about 260,000 clones, around 78% of them singletons. Sequences were obtained from peripheral blood. The receptors were gathered from a man aged 55-75 years who had recovered from COVID-19.

The chain is built from TRBV7-9 and TRBJ2-7, with a possible D match to TRBD1 (6 bases). V lost 5 bases, J lost 2 bases, and 10 bases lay in between. The germline V gene has CDR1 SEHNR and CDR2 FQNEAQ (reference sequence). The CDR3 has 13 residues. The CDR3 DNA reads as TGTGCCAGCAGCCCGGACAGTACCTACGAGCAGTACTTC. Translation gives CASSPDSTYEQYF.

CDR3 amino acids: CASTPGQWYGYTF. The CDR3 region has the DNA TGTGCCAGCACCCCAGGACAGTGGTATGGCTACACCTTC. The chain joins TRBV6-5 to TRBJ1-2; weak D call: TRBD1 (6 bases). Per the germline V gene, CDR1 is MNHEY and CDR2 is SVGAGI. The CDR3 loop spans 13 amino acids. V lost 7 bases, J lost 5 bases, and 14 bases lay in between.

The V call is TRBV10-3, the J call TRBJ2-3; TRBD2 matches at 10 bases. Trimming at V came to 5 bases and at J to 2 bases, leaving 4 bases not matched to a gene. The germline gives CDR1 ENHRY, CDR2 SYGVKD. The CDR3 covers 15 residues. CDR3 sequence (DNA): TGTGCCATCAGTTCTCTAGCGGGGGCCACAGATACGCAGTATTTT. This gives the protein CAISSLAGATDTQYF.

A single count supports this clone. V and J are TRBV5-1 and TRBJ2-7; TRBD1 matches 7 bases. The CDR3 runs 15 residues. The J segment lost 7 bases and the V segment lost 4 bases, leaving 14 bases of the junction unmatched. Germline CDR1 is SGHRS and CDR2 is YFSETQ. CDR3 in DNA: TGCGCCAGCAGCGGCGGACAGGTTATAAGTGGGGAGCAGTACTTC. Translated, it gives CASSGGQVISGEQYF. Full variable domain (rest looked up from reference TRBV5-1 and TRBJ2-7): KAGVTQTPRYLIKTRGQQVTLSCSPISGHRSVSWYQQTPGQGLQFLFEYFSETQRNKGNFPGRFSGRQFSNSRSEMNVSTLELGDSALYLCASSGGQVISGEQYFGPGTRLTVT.

The V gene is TRBV2, the J gene TRBJ2-5, with a tentative D call TRBD1 (6 bases). The CDR3 has 15 amino acids. V was cut by 2 bases and J by 0 bases, with 10 bases left in between. Germline V gene lookup returns CDR1 SNHLY and CDR2 FYNNEI. The CDR3 spells CASSEWGTNQETQYF. The CDR3 DNA sequence: TGTGCCAGCAGTGAATGGGGGACAAACCAAGAGACCCAGTACTTC.

The chain recombines TRBV5-1 with TRBJ2-3; weak D call: TRBD2 (6 bases). This CDR3 is 14 amino acids long. Trimming stripped 4 bases from V and 2 bases from J, with 11 bases between. CDR1 SGHRS and CDR2 YFSETQ come from the germline V gene. CDR3 in amino acids: CASSPGLNTDTQYF. CDR3 bases: TGCGCCAGCAGCCCGGGACTCAACACAGATACGCAGTATTTT.

The V call is TRBV5-5, the J call TRBJ2-1, with TRBD2 matching 10 bases. This CDR3 is built from 15 residues. The V segment lost 1 base and the J segment 12 bases; nucleotides outside the gene matches: 10. The germline gives CDR1 SGHKS, CDR2 YYEKEE (reference sequence). CDR3 sequence (DNA): TGTGCCAGCAGCTTGAGCGGGAGGGTATGGAGCGGGCAGTTCTTC. It yields the protein CASSLSGRVWSGQFF.

Comment on this clone: One end of the junction does not line up with germline, which may come from a read error. The chain recombines TRBV19 with TRBJ2-1, with 9 nucleotides matching TRBD2. Germline V CDR1 and CDR2: LNHDA, SQIVND (reference sequence). This CDR3 has 14 amino acids. The CDR3 coding sequence is TGTGCCAGTAGGATAGCGGGAGTTGGGGGTGAGCAGTTCTTC. It codes for CASRIAGVGGEQFF.

The genes are TRBV6-1 and TRBJ2-7; the match to TRBD1 covers 10 bases. The V segment lost 0 bases and the J segment 2 bases; nucleotides outside the gene matches: 1. The CDR3 has 15 amino acids. Germline CDR1 and CDR2: MNHNS and SASEGT. In DNA, the CDR3 is TGTGCCAGCAGTGAAGCCGGGACAGGGGCCTACGAGCAGTACTTC. Its translation: CASSEAGTGAYEQYF.

This chain connects TRBV4-2 to TRBJ1-2; D uncertain. Germline CDR1 and CDR2: LGHNA and YNFKEQ. The V and J ends lost 0 bases and 5 bases respectively, with 13 bases between them. The CDR3 extends over 15 amino acids. The CDR3 sequence: CASSQDLTAPYGYTF. CDR3 nucleotide sequence: TGTGCCAGCAGCCAAGACCTTACAGCACCTTATGGCTACACCTTC.

The V call is TRBV12-3 or TRBV12-4, the J call TRBJ1-2; TRBD1 might be the D (6 bases). This CDR3 region has 13 residues. Trimming left V 3 bases short and J 8 bases short, with 13 bases between. The CDR3 here is CASSFGGLGGYTF. The CDR3 DNA reads as TGTGCCAGCAGTTTTGGGGGCTTAGGGGGCTACACCTTC.

This clone showed up just once. The V gene is TRBV7-9, the J gene TRBJ2-7; a weak D match, TRBD2 (5 bases). The CDR3 is made up of 12 amino acids. Germline-derived CDR1 and CDR2 are SEHNR and FQNEAQ (reference sequence). The V gene lost 8 bases and the J gene lost 3 bases, with 11 bases spanning the gap. Here the CDR3 DNA reads TGTGCCAGCGCACACGGGATCTACGAGCAGTACTTC. It translates to CASAHGIYEQYF.